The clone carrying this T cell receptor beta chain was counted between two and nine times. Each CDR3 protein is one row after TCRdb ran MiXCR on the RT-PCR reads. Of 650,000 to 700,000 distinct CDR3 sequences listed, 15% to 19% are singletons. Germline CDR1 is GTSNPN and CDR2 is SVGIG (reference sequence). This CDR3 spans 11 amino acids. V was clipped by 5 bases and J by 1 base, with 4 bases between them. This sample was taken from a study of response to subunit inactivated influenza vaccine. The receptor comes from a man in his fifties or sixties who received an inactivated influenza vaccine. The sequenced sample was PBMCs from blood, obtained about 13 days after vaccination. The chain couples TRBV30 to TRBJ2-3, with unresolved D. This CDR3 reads CAWAGTDTQYF. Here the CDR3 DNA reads TGTGCCTGGGCAGGCACAGATACGCAGTATTTT.